This T cell receptor (beta chain) was sequenced for a study of Ad26.COV2.S vaccination and SARS-CoV-2 variants. Whole-study context: Among those in the COV1001 Ad26.COV2.S trial arm was the donor. The vaccine Ad26.COV2.S was put into the muscle once, or twice with 56 days between.

On this clone: Its target is not known.

The assay was immunoSEQ multiplex PCR, and TCRdb's table has in-frame clones only and misses some. The repertoire holds a few hundred thousand clones, with roughly 88% as singletons. Treatment meaning: roughly 20 received Ad26.COV2.S at low or high dose, single or two shots; several received placebo; per-sample allocation not given. Collection of samples fell on day 63 after the first vaccine or placebo injection. Broader study findings: Placebo recipients trailed vaccine recipients in spike-specific TCR breadth. Reportedly, spike-specific CD8+ and CD4+ T cell responses achieved substantial breadth once vaccination had taken place.

The V end was cut by 4 bases, the J end by 5 bases, with 9 bases between. Germline V gene lookup returns CDR1 SNHLY and CDR2 FYNNEI. The CDR3 has 13 amino acids. The clonotype was recovered from a person between 18 and 59 years old who received the Ad26.COV2.S COVID-19 vaccine or a placebo. The chain employs TRBV2 and TRBJ2-1; D is uncertain. This specimen was peripheral blood, taken in a trial of Ad26.COV2.S vaccine versus placebo. In DNA form, the CDR3 reads TGTGCCAGCAGTGGGCAGGCGCACAATGAGCAGTTCTTC. Residues: CASSGQAHNEQFF.